The 4 T cell receptor beta chains below come from one sample, sequenced in a study of graft-versus-host responses after intestinal transplantation. Method: immunoSEQ multiplex PCR; TCRdb's copy keeps in-frame clones and lacks some. The sample has about 54,000 clones; roughly nine tenths are singletons. Here the sequenced sample was PBMCs, taken nearly 670 days after intestinal transplant. Receptors originate from a human patient who received an intestinal transplant, so some T cells may come from the graft donor.

The count of this clone is one. The gene calls are TRBV6-5 and TRBJ2-3; D is uncertain. Trimming removed 0 bases at V and 6 bases at J, with 10 bases between. This CDR3 has 14 amino acids. The germline CDR1 and CDR2 sequences are MNHEY and SVGAGI. This chain's CDR3 is CASSYSPGTDTQYF. The CDR3 coding sequence is TGTGCCAGCAGTTACTCCCCCGGTACCGATACGCAGTATTTT.

The chain has TRBV5-6 and TRBJ1-2; D unresolved. Germline values: CDR1 SGHDT, CDR2 YYEEEE. The V end lost 4 bases, the J end lost 1 base, and 11 bases lay between the germline ends. The CDR3 totals 14 residues. CDR3 loop: CASSPGGRNYGYTF. The CDR3 DNA sequence: TGTGCCAGCAGCCCCGGTGGACGTAACTATGGCTACACCTTC.

CDR3: CASRRRDRGGETQYF. The CDR3 DNA reads as TGTGCCAGCAGGAGACGGGACAGGGGTGGGGAGACCCAGTACTTC. The rearrangement joins TRBV6-5 to TRBJ2-5, with 10 bases fitting TRBD1. This CDR3 has 15 residues. The ends lost 6 bases at V and 5 bases at J; junction bases unmatched: 9. Germline V CDR1 and CDR2: MNHEY, SVGAGI.

The V call is TRBV6-5, the J call TRBJ2-6; maybe TRBD1 (5 bases). Germline V gene data show CDR1 as MNHEY and CDR2 as SVGAGI. The CDR3 length is 14 residues. Trimming took 6 bases from V and 12 from J, leaving 18 bases between them. CDR3 protein: CASRVDSGAPVLTF. CDR3 in DNA: TGTGCCAGCAGGGTAGACTCTGGGGCCCCCGTCCTGACTTTC.